The 18 T cell receptor beta chains below were found in one sample sequenced in a study of T cells in Graves' hyperthyroidism and ophthalmopathy. Researchers took RNA transcripts and amplified the TCR beta CDR3 regions from them. The HTBI primer set was used in a first-round RT-PCR of the TCR CDR3. TCRdb re-called the multiplex PCR reads with MiXCR, one entry per CDR3 protein. The top ten hold around 8% of the sample, which has around 300,000 distinct CDR3 sequences, approximately 14% seen once. The specimen sequenced was blood. The origin of the receptors is a woman aged 40 to 50 with Graves' hyperthyroidism.

In its sample, this clonotype was seen many times. This chain joins TRBV7-2 and TRBJ1-2; 11 bases line up with TRBD1. After removal of 3 bases from V and 3 bases from J, the junction contained 3 bases not matched to a gene. The germline CDR1 and CDR2 sequences are SGHTA and FQGNSA. The CDR3 loop spans 15 amino acids. In DNA form, the CDR3 reads TGTGCCAGCAGCTTTAGGGACAGGGGGGACTATGGCTACACCTTC. The encoded protein is CASSFRDRGDYGYTF.

This clonotype was counted many times. This chain links TRBV6-2 or TRBV6-3 with TRBJ1-1; D perhaps matches TRBD1 (6 bases). This CDR3 contains 14 residues. The germline V gene has CDR1 MNHEY and CDR2 SVGEGT. Trimming took 4 bases from V and 3 from J, leaving 12 bases between them. This CDR3 is CASSFRGGDTEAFF. The CDR3 region has the DNA TGTGCCAGCAGTTTCAGGGGAGGGGACACTGAAGCTTTCTTT.

This clonotype was seen many times. This chain joins TRBV7-9 and TRBJ2-7, with 8 bases aligning to TRBD1. CDR1 SEHNR and CDR2 FQNEAQ come from the germline V gene (reference sequence). The CDR3 length is 14 residues. The ends lost 5 bases at V and 0 bases at J; junction bases unmatched: 3. This CDR3 reads CASSPTGGSYEQYF. The CDR3 DNA reads as TGTGCCAGCAGCCCAACAGGGGGCTCCTACGAGCAGTACTTC.

Ten or more counts support this clonotype. The V and J genes are TRBV7-9 and TRBJ1-6; D gene uncertain. This CDR3 has 15 residues. Germline CDR1 is SEHNR and CDR2 is FQNEAQ (reference sequence). Trimming pared 1 base from V and 6 bases from J, leaving 10 bases between. CDR3: CASSLGLGINSPLHF. The CDR3 DNA follows: TGTGCCAGCAGCTTAGGACTGGGGATTAATTCACCCCTCCACTTT.

In this sample, this clonotype turned up many times. This chain uses TRBV15 with TRBJ1-2; tentative D call: TRBD1 (5 bases). Trimming took off 0 bases at V and 4 bases at J, with 12 bases between the two ends. CDR1 and CDR2 from the germline V gene are LNHNV and YYDKDF (reference sequence). CDR3 length equals 15 residues. CDR3 in DNA: TGTGCCACCAGCAGAGATCTAGGCAGGGCCTATGGCTACACCTTC. Translating gives CATSRDLGRAYGYTF.

The sample holds many counts of this clonotype. The chain employs TRBV10-3 and TRBJ1-5; D call uncertain. CDR1 is ENHRY, CDR2 SYGVKD, per germline. This CDR3 is built from 15 residues. Trimming removed 3 bases at V and 1 base at J, with 10 bases between. The DNA of the CDR3 is TGTGCCATCAGTGACGGTGGACGGAGCAATCAGCCCCAGCATTTT. It yields the protein CAISDGGRSNQPQHF.

This clonotype was observed many times. The chain recombines TRBV28 with TRBJ1-5, with TRBD1 identical over 8 bases. This CDR3 is 17 amino acids long. V shed 3 bases, J shed 2 bases, and the junction held 9 bases outside the gene matches. Germline CDR1 and CDR2: MDHEN and SYDVKM. This CDR3 is CASSFRQGARGNQPQHF. The CDR3 coding sequence is TGTGCCAGCAGTTTTCGGCAGGGGGCAAGGGGCAATCAGCCCCAGCATTTT.

This clonotype was observed many times. The chain couples TRBV3-1 to TRBJ2-1; D gene ambiguous. Trimming left V 1 base short and J 4 bases short, with 8 bases between. The CDR3 totals 14 residues. Germline-derived CDR1 and CDR2 are LGHDT and YNNKEL (reference sequence). CDR3 sequence reads: CASSQVPLYNEQFF. The CDR3 DNA follows: TGTGCCAGCAGCCAAGTCCCTCTTTACAATGAGCAGTTCTTC.

This clonotype occurred a few times. The chain uses TRBV12-3 or TRBV12-4 and TRBJ2-5; 7 bases are a match to TRBD1. The J segment lost 4 bases and the V segment lost 6 bases, leaving 8 bases of the junction unmatched. The CDR3 totals 14 residues. The chain's CDR3 is CASSRDRDRETQYF. The DNA for the CDR3 is TGTGCCAGCAGCCGAGACAGGGATAGAGAGACCCAGTACTTC.

This clonotype was seen ten or more times. The chain employs TRBV7-8 and TRBJ1-4; D gene uncertain. The CDR3 is 12 amino acids. Trimming shortened V by 5 bases and J by 4 bases, and 5 bases separated the two germline ends. The germline CDR1 and CDR2 sequences are SGHVS and FQNEAQ. The CDR3 loop reads CASSRYNEKLFF. The CDR3 region has the DNA TGTGCCAGCAGCAGATATAATGAAAAACTGTTTTTT.

This clonotype has ten or more counts. The chain is built from TRBV29-1 and TRBJ1-2, with D possibly matching TRBD1 (5 bases). V was clipped by 0 bases and J by 5 bases, with 16 bases between them. This CDR3 has 15 residues. The germline V gene encodes CDR1 SQVTM and CDR2 ANQGSEA. CDR3 nucleotides: TGCAGCGTTGAAGATCCGGGAGGCCGGGGGTATGGCTACACCTTC. Protein sequence: CSVEDPGGRGYGYTF.

There are many counts of this clonotype. The V and J genes are TRBV7-8 and TRBJ2-1; D is perhaps TRBD2 (5 bases). The V gene's germline CDR1 is SGHVS and CDR2 FQNEAQ. V lost 6 bases to trimming and J lost 5 bases, with 11 bases between them. The CDR3 has 13 amino acids. As DNA, the CDR3 is TGTGCCAGCAGTAAGCGGTTAGACAATGAGCAGTTCTTC. This codes for CASSKRLDNEQFF.

At least ten counts were recorded for this clonotype. The chain combines TRBV7-9 with TRBJ2-2; D is undetermined. The V gene lost 0 bases and the J gene lost 1 base, with 3 bases spanning the gap. CDR3 length: 14 amino acids. In germline, CDR1 is SEHNR, CDR2 FQNEAQ (reference sequence). In DNA form, the CDR3 reads TGTGCCAGCAGCTTAGCGGTGAACACCGGGGAGCTGTTTTTT. This codes for CASSLAVNTGELFF.

This chain joins TRBV14 and TRBJ2-4; 7 bases fit TRBD2. The CDR3 is 19 amino acids. The germline gives CDR1 SGHDN, CDR2 FVKESK. With 4 bases clipped from V and 3 bases from J, the junction kept 18 bases outside the gene matches. The CDR3 nucleotides are TGTGCCAGCAGCCCCAGGTTAGGGGCGGGAGATTGGGGCAAAAACATTCAGTACTTC. Protein sequence: CASSPRLGAGDWGKNIQYF.

The sample holds many counts of this clonotype. J is TRBJ1-1 and V is TRBV12-3 or TRBV12-4; possibly TRBD1 for D (6 bases). Trimming removed 6 bases from V and 7 bases from J, with 21 bases in between. The length of the CDR3 is 15 residues. CDR3 sequence (DNA): TGTGCCAGCAGGGGAAGGGGTGGGGGGCAGAGTGAAGCTTTCTTT. This translates into CASRGRGGGQSEAFF.

The table lists this clonotype with a few counts. This chain uses TRBV9 with TRBJ2-4; the D gene is possibly TRBD2 (6 bases). V was clipped by 0 bases and J by 5 bases, with 9 bases between them. Germline CDR1 reads SGDLS; CDR2 reads YYNGEE. The CDR3 contains 14 residues. CDR3 sequence reads: CASSVEEGQNIQYF. The DNA of the CDR3 is TGTGCCAGCAGCGTAGAGGAGGGGCAAAACATTCAGTACTTC.

J is TRBJ1-1 and V is TRBV20-1; TRBD1 aligns across 10 bases. Germline V gene lookup returns CDR1 DFQATT and CDR2 SNEGSKA (reference sequence). The CDR3 covers 16 residues. Trimming took 5 bases from V and 1 from J; bases not matched to a gene: 10. The CDR3 DNA sequence: TGCAGTGCTCTAGGCGGGACAGGGGACGGGAACACTGAAGCTTTCTTT. This sequence encodes CSALGGTGDGNTEAFF.

This clonotype was counted many times. V and J are TRBV20-1 and TRBJ2-3, with D tentatively TRBD2 (6 bases). Between the trimmed V and J ends, which lost 0 bases and 1 base, there was a span of 11 bases. Germline V gene sequence: CDR1 DFQATT, CDR2 SNEGSKA (reference sequence). CDR3 length equals 15 residues. The CDR3 sequence is CSARDLEGGTDTQYF. The CDR3 nucleotides are TGCAGTGCTAGAGATCTGGAGGGAGGCACAGATACGCAGTATTTT.